This section outlines one T cell receptor beta chain sequence together with its context. Profiled with immunoSEQ multiplex PCR; TCRdb holds only in-frame clones, not every one. The sample consists of tens of thousands of clones, roughly 80% of them appearing once. These data belong to a study of OX40 agonist ivuxolimab in advanced cancers. Study details: Those enrolled were less than 85% male, with a mean age of about 60 years and ages from about 20 to 85.

V lost 3 bases, J lost 7 bases, and 12 bases stayed unmatched. CDR1 is SGHKS, CDR2 YYEKEE, per germline (reference sequence). The CDR3 covers 15 residues. Sequenced material: CD4+ or CD8+ T cells sorted from blood, taken in a trial of the OX40 agonist ivuxolimab. The TCR sequence derives from an adult with an advanced solid tumor such as melanoma, head and neck, liver or kidney cancer. This rearrangement joins TRBV5-5 to TRBJ2-7, with 8 bases identical to TRBD2. CDR3 nucleotides: TGTGCCAGCAGCTCCGGGACTAGTGGAGGTTGGGAGCAGTACTTC. Translating it yields CASSSGTSGGWEQYF. Full variable domain (remainder filled in from reference TRBV5-5 and TRBJ2-7): DAGVTQSPTHLIKTRGQQVTLRCSPISGHKSVSWYQQVLGQGPQFIFQYYEKEERGRGNFPDRFSARQFPNYSSELNVNALLLGDSALYLCASSSGTSGGWEQYFGPGTRLTVT.